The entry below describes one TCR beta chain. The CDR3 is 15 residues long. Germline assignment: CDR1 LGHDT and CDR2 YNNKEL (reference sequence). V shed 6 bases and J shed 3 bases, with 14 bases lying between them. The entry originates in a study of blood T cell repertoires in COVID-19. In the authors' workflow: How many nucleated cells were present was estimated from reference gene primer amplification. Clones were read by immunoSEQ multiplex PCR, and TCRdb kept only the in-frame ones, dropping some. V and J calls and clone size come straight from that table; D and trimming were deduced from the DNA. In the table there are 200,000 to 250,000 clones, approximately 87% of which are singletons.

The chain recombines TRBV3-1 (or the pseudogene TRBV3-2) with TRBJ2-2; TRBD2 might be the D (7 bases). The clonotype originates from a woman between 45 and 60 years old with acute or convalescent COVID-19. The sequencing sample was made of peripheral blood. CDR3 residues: CASRRKGGDTGELFF. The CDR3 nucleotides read TGTGCCAGCAGGAGGAAGGGGGGGGACACCGGGGAGCTGTTTTTT.